This T cell receptor (beta chain) was retrieved from a study of blood T cell repertoires in COVID-19. CDR1 and CDR2 from the germline V gene are GTSNPN and SVGIG (reference sequence). This CDR3 has 15 amino acids. The V gene end was trimmed by 3 bases and the J gene end by 2 bases; junction bases not matched to a gene: 4. Profiled with immunoSEQ multiplex PCR; TCRdb holds only in-frame clones, not every one. The sample contains 70,000 or so clones, 90% of which appear only once. The specimen was peripheral blood. The chain is built from TRBV30 and TRBJ2-2, with 9 nucleotides matching TRBD2. The receptor's source is a woman aged 18 to 35 with acute or convalescent COVID-19. The CDR3 sequence: CAWRTAGGNTGELFF. In nucleotides, the CDR3 is TGTGCCTGGAGGACAGCGGGGGGAAACACCGGGGAGCTGTTTTTT.